A selection of T cell receptor beta chains follows, all from one sample in a study of CD4 T cells in relation to SARS-CoV-2 and coronaviruses. The antigens for these receptors are not known. The repertoire was sequenced with immunoSEQ multiplex PCR; TCRdb's copy has only in-frame clones and lacks some. Found here are about 36,000 clones, 77% of them singletons; the top ten hold about 20%. Sequences were obtained from memory CD4+ T cells from PBMCs, cultured in vitro. These receptors were obtained from an adult with COVID-19. The CDR3 runs from the conserved cysteine through the conserved F or W. Fields, in order: clone size, V gene, J gene, D gene, CDR3 length, CDR3 protein, CDR3 DNA. A D gene is named only where the DNA matches it firmly. Rows give clone size only sometimes, using once, few, many, or a class for an expanded clone.

size: -; V: TRBV29-1; J: TRBJ2-3; D: -; length: 15; CDR3: CSVNSGTSVGDTQYF; DNA: TGCAGCGTTAACTCCGGGACGTCGGTTGGAGATACGCAGTATTTT
size: -; V: TRBV2; J: TRBJ2-3; D: TRBD2; length: 15; CDR3: CASRKLAGAGDTQYF; DNA: TGTGCCAGCAGGAAACTAGCGGGAGCGGGAGATACGCAGTATTTT
size: -; V: TRBV7-3; J: TRBJ2-1; D: TRBD2; length: 15; CDR3: CASSPGTSRYNEQFF; DNA: TGTGCCAGCAGCCCCGGGACTAGCAGATACAATGAGCAGTTCTTC
size: -; V: TRBV7-2; J: TRBJ2-1; D: -; length: 14; CDR3: CASKEAGSYNEQFF; DNA: TGTGCCAGCAAGGAGGCGGGTTCCTACAATGAGCAGTTCTTC
size: -; V: TRBV28; J: TRBJ1-2; D: -; length: 17; CDR3: CASSLYRRGGPNYGYTF; DNA: TGTGCCAGCAGTTTATACAGGAGGGGAGGGCCTAACTATGGCTACACCTTC
size: -; V: TRBV7-3; J: TRBJ2-1; D: -; length: 16; CDR3: CASSLQPSASYNEQFF; DNA: TGTGCCAGCAGCCTGCAGCCTAGCGCCTCCTACAATGAGCAGTTCTTC
size: -; V: TRBV29-1; J: TRBJ2-5; D: -; length: 15; CDR3: CSVELGHSFQETQYF; DNA: TGCAGCGTTGAATTGGGCCATTCCTTCCAAGAGACCCAGTACTTC
size: -; V: TRBV5-8; J: TRBJ2-3; D: -; length: 17; CDR3: CASSQRRLIQTTDTQYF; DNA: TGTGCCAGCAGCCAACGGAGGCTAATACAAACCACAGATACGCAGTATTTT
size: -; V: TRBV20-1; J: TRBJ1-5; D: -; length: 12; CDR3: CSASLGTQPQHF; DNA: TGCAGTGCTAGTTTGGGGACTCAGCCCCAGCATTTT
size: medium-sized; V: TRBV28; J: TRBJ1-1; D: -; length: 12; CDR3: CATQGFRGEAFF; DNA: TGTGCCACCCAGGGTTTTCGTGGTGAAGCTTTCTTT
size: once; V: TRBV6-1; J: TRBJ1-2; D: -; length: 12; CDR3: CASSEYDSYYTF; DNA: TGTGCCAGCAGTGAATACGACAGCTACTACACCTTC
size: -; V: TRBV4-1; J: TRBJ2-5; D: TRBD1; length: 15; CDR3: CASSPPGTGAETQYF; DNA: TGCGCCAGCAGCCCCCCCGGGACAGGGGCTGAGACCCAGTACTTC
size: once; V: TRBV19; J: TRBJ2-7; D: -; length: 14; CDR3: CASRPGGSSYEQYF; DNA: TGTGCCAGTAGACCCGGAGGAAGCTCCTACGAGCAGTACTTC
size: -; V: TRBV6-6; J: TRBJ2-6; D: -; length: 14; CDR3: CASSYSIGANVLTF; DNA: TGTGCCAGCAGTTACTCGATTGGGGCCAACGTCCTGACTTTC
size: -; V: TRBV6-2/TRBV6-3; J: TRBJ2-1; D: -; length: 15; CDR3: CASSYDQRRYNEQFF; DNA: TGTGCCAGCAGTTACGATCAGCGACGATACAATGAGCAGTTCTTC
size: few; V: TRBV4-1; J: TRBJ2-2; D: -; length: 16; CDR3: CASSQGGTNYAGELFF; DNA: TGCGCCAGCAGCCAAGGGGGAACCAATTACGCCGGGGAGCTGTTTTTT
size: once; V: TRBV6-5; J: TRBJ2-1; D: -; length: 15; CDR3: CASSVVGIPYNEQFF; DNA: TGTGCCAGCAGCGTAGTGGGGATCCCCTATAATGAGCAGTTCTTC
size: once; V: TRBV20-1; J: TRBJ2-3; D: -; length: 13; CDR3: CSASDRSTDTQYF; DNA: TGCAGTGCTAGTGACAGGAGCACAGATACGCAGTATTTT
size: -; V: TRBV5-1; J: TRBJ2-1; D: TRBD2; length: 16; CDR3: CASSLVAGGPYNEQFF; DNA: TGCGCCAGCAGTCTGGTGGCGGGAGGACCCTACAATGAGCAGTTCTTC
size: once; V: TRBV6-1; J: TRBJ2-7; D: -; length: 15; CDR3: CASSEDLAGVLEQYF; DNA: TGTGCCAGCAGTGAAGATCTAGCCGGAGTATTGGAGCAGTACTTC
size: once; V: TRBV18; J: TRBJ2-7; D: -; length: 14; CDR3: CASSPPLDTYEQYF; DNA: TGTGCCAGCTCACCACCGCTGGATACCTACGAGCAGTACTTC
size: once; V: TRBV7-9; J: TRBJ2-1; D: TRBD2; length: 16; CDR3: CASSLNSGGAYNEQFF; DNA: TGTGCCAGCAGCCTTAATAGCGGGGGCGCTTACAATGAGCAGTTCTTC
size: -; V: TRBV3-1/TRBV3-2; J: TRBJ2-5; D: -; length: 13; CDR3: CASTPQTGETQYF; DNA: TGTGCCAGCACGCCTCAGACCGGCGAGACCCAGTACTTC
size: -; V: TRBV13; J: TRBJ2-5; D: -; length: 15; CDR3: CASSPIRGWGETQYF; DNA: TGTGCCAGCAGCCCCATCCGGGGCTGGGGAGAGACCCAGTACTTC
size: -; V: TRBV5-1; J: TRBJ2-1; D: -; length: 13; CDR3: CASTDGGYNEQFF; DNA: TGCGCCAGCACGGACGGGGGCTACAATGAGCAGTTCTTC
size: -; V: TRBV6-6; J: TRBJ2-1; D: -; length: 15; CDR3: CASSDTQRSYNEQFF; DNA: TGTGCCAGCAGTGACACTCAGAGGTCCTACAATGAGCAGTTCTTC
size: -; V: TRBV9; J: TRBJ2-5; D: -; length: 15; CDR3: CASSSGTTLQETQYF; DNA: TGTGCCAGCAGCTCTGGGACAACCCTGCAAGAGACCCAGTACTTC
size: -; V: TRBV7-2; J: TRBJ1-2; D: -; length: 17; CDR3: CASSLGSGRDTNYGYTF; DNA: TGTGCCAGCAGCTTAGGATCGGGCAGAGACACTAACTATGGCTACACCTTC
size: few; V: TRBV10-3; J: TRBJ1-3; D: -; length: 12; CDR3: CAISDMRNTIYF; DNA: TGTGCCATCAGTGATATGAGAAACACCATATATTTT
size: -; V: TRBV3-1/TRBV3-2; J: TRBJ1-2; D: TRBD1; length: 14; CDR3: CASEARGRGGGYTF; DNA: TGTGCCAGCGAGGCCAGGGGGCGCGGAGGTGGCTACACCTTC
size: -; V: TRBV5-4; J: TRBJ1-1; D: -; length: 14; CDR3: CASSSGALDTEAFF; DNA: TGTGCCAGCAGTTCGGGGGCGTTAGACACTGAAGCTTTCTTT
size: -; V: TRBV27; J: TRBJ1-2; D: -; length: 16; CDR3: CASSPLGHSVNYGYTF; DNA: TGTGCCAGCAGTCCGTTAGGCCACTCTGTGAACTATGGCTACACCTTC
size: -; V: TRBV7-8; J: TRBJ2-2; D: TRBD1; length: 16; CDR3: CASSPGTASNTGELFF; DNA: TGTGCCAGCAGCCCAGGGACAGCATCGAACACCGGGGAGCTGTTTTTT
size: -; V: TRBV2; J: TRBJ1-5; D: -; length: 13; CDR3: CASSAEGLEPQHF; DNA: TGTGCCAGCAGTGCGGAGGGGCTAGAGCCCCAGCATTTT
size: -; V: TRBV12-3/TRBV12-4; J: TRBJ1-1; D: -; length: 13; CDR3: CASSFTRGTEAFF; DNA: TGTGCCAGCAGTTTTACTAGAGGCACTGAAGCTTTCTTT
size: few; V: TRBV6-5; J: TRBJ2-6; D: -; length: 15; CDR3: CASSTGVTGANVLTF; DNA: TGTGCCAGCAGTACGGGAGTTACTGGGGCCAACGTCCTGACTTTC
size: -; V: TRBV27; J: TRBJ2-3; D: -; length: 15; CDR3: CASSIRLGRLDTQYF; DNA: TGTGCCAGCAGTATTCGACTCGGACGGTTAGATACGCAGTATTTT
size: -; V: TRBV2; J: TRBJ2-7; D: -; length: 12; CDR3: CASGQFSYEQYF; DNA: TGTGCCAGCGGCCAATTCTCCTACGAGCAGTACTTC
size: once; V: TRBV14; J: TRBJ2-1; D: TRBD2; length: 19; CDR3: CASSPLRASGTRVLDEQFF; DNA: TGTGCCAGCAGCCCCTTAAGGGCGTCCGGGACTAGAGTCTTGGATGAGCAGTTCTTC
size: -; V: TRBV28; J: TRBJ1-1; D: -; length: 14; CDR3: CASTLGGGHTEAFF; DNA: TGTGCCAGCACCCTGGGCGGGGGGCACACTGAAGCTTTCTTT
size: once; V: TRBV6-5; J: TRBJ2-7; D: TRBD2; length: 15; CDR3: CASSPGTTRDYEQYF; DNA: TGTGCCAGCAGCCCCGGGACTACCCGGGACTACGAGCAGTACTTC
size: -; V: TRBV3-1/TRBV3-2; J: TRBJ2-1; D: -; length: 16; CDR3: CASSQDRGLPYNEQFF; DNA: TGTGCCAGCAGCCAAGATCGCGGTCTACCCTACAATGAGCAGTTCTTC
size: -; V: TRBV28; J: TRBJ2-7; D: TRBD2; length: 13; CDR3: CATGLAGVQEQYF; DNA: TGTGCCACAGGACTAGCGGGAGTTCAGGAGCAGTACTTC
size: -; V: TRBV4-2; J: TRBJ2-2; D: TRBD1; length: 16; CDR3: CASSHGQGERAGELFF; DNA: TGTGCCAGCAGCCACGGACAGGGGGAACGCGCCGGGGAGCTGTTTTTT
size: -; V: TRBV12-3/TRBV12-4; J: TRBJ1-1; D: -; length: 12; CDR3: CASNLSGTEAFF; DNA: TGTGCCAGCAACCTTAGTGGAACTGAAGCTTTCTTT
size: few; V: TRBV9; J: TRBJ2-7; D: TRBD2; length: 15; CDR3: CASSKGSGATYEQYF; DNA: TGTGCCAGTTCCAAAGGGAGCGGGGCTACCTACGAGCAGTACTTC
size: few; V: TRBV30; J: TRBJ1-6; D: -; length: 12; CDR3: CAWRSDSAPLHF; DNA: TGTGCCTGGAGATCAGACAGTGCGCCCCTCCACTTT
size: -; V: TRBV14; J: TRBJ2-2; D: -; length: 9; CDR3: CASTGELFF; DNA: TGTGCCAGCACCGGGGAGCTGTTTTTT